This T cell receptor beta chain comes out of a study of T cell responses to AZD1222 COVID-19 vaccine. Study information: Researchers grouped second doses given at about 4 or about 12 weeks into one pool.

As regards this clone: Its target is not known.

Findings and caveats of the study: The breadth and depth of Spike-specific TCRs increased once two AZD1222 doses had been given. Seropositivity was recorded at baseline in only a handful of AZD1222 recipients. Without day 14 samples, only post-peak T cell repertoires were studied.

Sequencing was performed with immunoSEQ multiplex PCR; in TCRdb, only in-frame clones are kept and a portion is missing. This sample has 110,000 to 150,000 clones, with 70% to 90% found just once. The CDR3 runs 16 residues. The trim removed 1 base at V and 5 bases at J, leaving 10 bases unmatched. In germline, CDR1 is MNHNS, CDR2 SASEGT. This specimen consisted of peripheral blood, obtained on day 0 of AZD1222 vaccination. The chain combines TRBV6-1 with TRBJ2-5, with 7 bases matching TRBD2. This receptor was taken from an adult in good health. The CDR3, as DNA: TGTGCCAGCAGTGAAGGGGGAGGGAGGGTGAGCGAGACCCAGTACTTC. Its translation is CASSEGGGRVSETQYF.